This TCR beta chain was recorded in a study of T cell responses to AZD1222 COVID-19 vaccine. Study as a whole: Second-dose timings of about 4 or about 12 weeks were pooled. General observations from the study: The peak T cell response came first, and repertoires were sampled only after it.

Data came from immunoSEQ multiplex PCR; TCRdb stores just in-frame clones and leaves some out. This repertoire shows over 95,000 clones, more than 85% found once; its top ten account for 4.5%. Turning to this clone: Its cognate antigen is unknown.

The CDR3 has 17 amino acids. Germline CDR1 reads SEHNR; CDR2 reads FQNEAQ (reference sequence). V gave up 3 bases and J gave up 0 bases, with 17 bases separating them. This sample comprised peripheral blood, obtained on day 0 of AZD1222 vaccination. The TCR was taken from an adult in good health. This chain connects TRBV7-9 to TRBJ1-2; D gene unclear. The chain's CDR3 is CASSFKVGSLANYGYTF. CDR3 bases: TGTGCCAGCAGCTTCAAAGTGGGGTCTCTAGCTAACTATGGCTACACCTTC.